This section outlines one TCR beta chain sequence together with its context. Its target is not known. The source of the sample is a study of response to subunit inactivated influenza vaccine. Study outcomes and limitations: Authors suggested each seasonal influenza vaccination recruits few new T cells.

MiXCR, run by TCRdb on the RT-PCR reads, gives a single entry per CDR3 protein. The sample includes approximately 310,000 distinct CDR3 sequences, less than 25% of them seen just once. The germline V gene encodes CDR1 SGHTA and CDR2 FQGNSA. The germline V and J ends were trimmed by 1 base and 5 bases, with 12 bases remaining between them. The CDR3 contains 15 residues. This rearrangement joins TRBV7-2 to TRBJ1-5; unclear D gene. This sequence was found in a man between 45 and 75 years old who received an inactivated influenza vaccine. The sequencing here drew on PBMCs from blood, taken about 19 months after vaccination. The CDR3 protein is CASSLVSAADQPQHF. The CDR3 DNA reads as TGTGCCAGCAGCTTAGTGTCGGCTGCTGATCAGCCCCAGCATTTT.